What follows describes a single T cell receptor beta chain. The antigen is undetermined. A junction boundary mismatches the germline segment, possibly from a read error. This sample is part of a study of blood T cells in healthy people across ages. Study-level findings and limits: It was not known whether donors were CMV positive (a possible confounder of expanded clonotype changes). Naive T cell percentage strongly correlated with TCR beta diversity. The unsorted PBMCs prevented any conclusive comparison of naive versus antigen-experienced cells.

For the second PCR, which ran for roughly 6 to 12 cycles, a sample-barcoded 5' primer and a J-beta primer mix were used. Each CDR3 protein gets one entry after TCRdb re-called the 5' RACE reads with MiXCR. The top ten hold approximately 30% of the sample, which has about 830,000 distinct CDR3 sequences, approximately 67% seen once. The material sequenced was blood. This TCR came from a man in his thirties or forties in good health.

The CDR3, as DNA: TGCACCGGGGCAGGGGGTCCCACAGATACACAGTATTTT. It yields the protein CTGAGGPTDTQYF. V gene TRBV20-1 combines with J gene TRBJ2-3, with 7 bases lining up with TRBD1. The germline gives CDR1 DFQATT, CDR2 SNEGSKA (reference sequence). This CDR3 has 13 residues.